These 14 T cell receptor beta chains originate from one sample sequenced in a study of cytomegalovirus exposure and HLA in healthy donors. 60 Vbeta and 13 Jbeta primers were used in PCR. Profiled with immunoSEQ multiplex PCR; TCRdb holds only in-frame clones, not every one. The sample carries 150,000 to 200,000 clones, 60% to 80% recorded once. Input material: PBMCs. The source of these receptors is a woman between 45 and 65 years old in good health and CMV-seropositive.

The chain is built from TRBV5-1 and TRBJ1-3; TRBD1 is a possible D gene (6 bases). With 4 bases removed from V and 0 bases from J, the gap between germline ends came to 17 bases. The germline V gene encodes CDR1 SGHRS and CDR2 YFSETQ. This CDR3 contains 17 residues. CDR3 DNA: TGCGCCAGCAGCAGTAAGGAACTACAGGGCTCTGGAAACACCATATATTTT. It is translated as CASSSKELQGSGNTIYF.

The chain recombines TRBV7-3 with TRBJ1-1; D is uncertain. Trimming pared 5 bases from V and 0 bases from J, leaving 7 bases between. CDR3 length: 13 amino acids. CDR1 is SGHTA, CDR2 FQGTGA, per germline. Written as DNA, the CDR3 is TGTGCCAGCAGCCCCGGGATGAACACTGAAGCTTTCTTT. Translating it yields CASSPGMNTEAFF.

The V call is TRBV5-1, the J call TRBJ1-2, with a possible D match to TRBD1 (5 bases). Germline assignment: CDR1 SGHRS and CDR2 YFSETQ. Deletions cut 0 bases from V and 6 bases from J, with 6 bases between. This CDR3 contains 12 residues. The CDR3 protein is CASSLAGDGYTF. The CDR3 nucleotides read TGCGCCAGCAGCTTGGCGGGGGATGGCTACACCTTC.

V and J are TRBV6-5 and TRBJ2-5; no clear D gene. Trimming removed 6 bases from V and 4 bases from J, with 9 bases in between. Per the germline V gene, CDR1 is MNHEY and CDR2 is SVGAGI. The CDR3 spans 12 residues. The chain's CDR3 is CASSPGRETQYF. The CDR3 DNA sequence: TGTGCCAGCAGCCCTGGGCGAGAGACCCAGTACTTC.

The rearrangement uses TRBV7-3 and TRBJ2-1; 8 bases are a match to TRBD1. V was clipped by 3 bases and J by 9 bases; unmatched bases: 4. The CDR3 length is 13 residues. Germline assignment: CDR1 SGHTA and CDR2 FQGTGA. CDR3 DNA sequence: TGTGCCAGCAGCTTGGACAGGGTTGGTGAGCAGTTCTTC. This translates into CASSLDRVGEQFF.

The chain has TRBV28 and TRBJ1-5; 10 nucleotides match TRBD1. J gave up 8 bases and V 7 bases, and 11 bases lay outside the gene matches. Germline V gene lookup returns CDR1 MDHEN and CDR2 SYDVKM. This CDR3 comprises 15 residues. The CDR3 protein is CASTSATGGRKPQHF. The CDR3 bases are TGTGCCAGCACCTCCGCGACAGGGGGCCGTAAGCCCCAGCATTTT.

This clone showed up just a few times. The chain joins TRBV27 to TRBJ2-6; unclear D gene. The CDR3 consists of 14 residues. The V gene's germline CDR1 is MNHEY and CDR2 SMNVEV (reference sequence). Trimming removed 2 bases at V and 4 bases at J, with 6 bases between. CDR3 loop: CASSLGPGANVLTF. For the CDR3, the DNA is TGTGCCAGCAGTTTAGGGCCCGGGGCCAACGTCCTGACTTTC.

The rearrangement uses TRBV30 and TRBJ1-3; 7 nucleotides align to TRBD1. The ends lost 7 bases at V and 4 bases at J; junction bases unmatched: 7. CDR1 is GTSNPN and CDR2 is SVGIG in the germline V gene (reference sequence). The CDR3 consists of 13 residues. CDR3 bases: TGTGCCTTGAGGACAGGTTGGGGAAACACCATATATTTT. It is translated as CALRTGWGNTIYF.

The chain joins TRBV13 to TRBJ2-7; maybe TRBD1 (6 bases). Per the germline V gene, CDR1 is PRHDT and CDR2 is FYEKMQ (reference sequence). The CDR3 is 13 amino acids. V was shortened by 1 base and J by 6 bases, with 10 bases between the two germline ends. Here the CDR3 reads CASSLVAGAEQYF. DNA for the CDR3: TGTGCCAGCAGCTTAGTAGCAGGGGCCGAGCAGTACTTC. The whole variable domain, remainder taken from reference TRBV13 and TRBJ2-7, is AAGVIQSPRHLIKEKRETATLKCYPIPRHDTVYWYQQGPGQDPQFLISFYEKMQSDKGSIPDRFSAQQFSDYHSELNMSSLELGDSALYFCASSLVAGAEQYFGPGTRLTVT.

This chain connects TRBV7-8 to TRBJ1-5, with TRBD1 matching 8 bases. Germline V gene data show CDR1 as SGHVS and CDR2 as FQNEAQ. The J segment lost 5 bases and the V segment lost 5 bases, leaving 11 bases of the junction unmatched. The CDR3 runs 16 residues. CDR3 coding DNA: TGTGCCAGCAGCCGTGCGGCAGGGGGCTATGATCAGCCCCAGCATTTT. Amino acids: CASSRAAGGYDQPQHF. Full variable domain (remainder filled in from reference TRBV7-8 and TRBJ1-5): GAGVSQSPRYKVAKRGQDVALRCDPISGHVSLFWYQQALGQGPEFLTYFQNEAQLDKSGLPSDRFFAERPEGSVSTLKIQRTQQEDSAVYLCASSRAAGGYDQPQHFGDGTRLSIL.

The rearrangement uses TRBV5-8 and TRBJ2-3, with 7 bases identical to TRBD1. V shed 0 bases, J shed 5 bases, and the junction held 9 bases outside the gene matches. This CDR3 region has 16 residues. Germline CDR1 reads SGHTS; CDR2 reads YDEGEE. For the CDR3, the DNA is TGTGCCAGCAGCTTGGGCCCAGAGGGGGCCAAAGATACGCAGTATTTT. This gives the protein CASSLGPEGAKDTQYF.

The chain links TRBV5-5 to TRBJ2-3; D possibly corresponds to TRBD2 (5 bases). The germline gives CDR1 SGHKS, CDR2 YYEKEE (reference sequence). The CDR3 runs to 14 residues. V dropped 1 base and J dropped 3 bases, with 9 bases sitting between them. For the CDR3, the DNA is TGTGCCAGCAGCTTGAATTCGGGAACAGATACGCAGTATTTT. Amino acid sequence: CASSLNSGTDTQYF.

Only a few counts were recorded for this clone. V gene TRBV9 combines with J gene TRBJ2-3, with TRBD2 matching 9 bases. V lost 2 bases and J lost 15; bases outside the gene matches: 13. The CDR3 contains 14 residues. CDR1 and CDR2 from the germline V gene are SGDLS and YYNGEE. CDR3 in amino acids: CASSVGGLAGRVYF. The CDR3, as DNA: TGTGCCAGCAGCGTGGGGGGCCTAGCGGGGCGAGTTTATTTT.

Turning to this clone: A junction boundary mismatches the germline segment, possibly from a read error. The chain combines TRBV7-9 with TRBJ1-2; D gene unclear. CDR3 length equals 11 residues. Germline assignment: CDR1 SEHNR and CDR2 FQNEAQ (reference sequence). The CDR3 DNA sequence: TGTTCCAGCAGCTTAGACATTGGCTACACCTTC. Translated: CSSSLDIGYTF.